This TCR beta chain was profiled in a study of T cells in Graves' hyperthyroidism and ophthalmopathy. PBMCs were derived from roughly 10 ml fresh peripheral blood. TCR beta CDR3 region amplification was performed from RNA transcripts. During a first-round RT-PCR of the TCR CDR3, the HTBI primer set was used. TCRdb processed the multiplex PCR reads anew with MiXCR; each CDR3 protein has one entry. The sample holds some 300,000 distinct CDR3 sequences, around a fifth seen once. This clonotype was seen more than once but under ten times. Germline V lookup: CDR1 DFQATT, CDR2 SNEGSKA (reference sequence). The CDR3 runs 18 residues. With V trimmed by 1 base and J by 1 base, 14 bases remained unmatched.

Sequencing input: blood. The clonotype originates from a man aged 50-59 years with Graves' ophthalmopathy. The V call is TRBV20-1, the J call TRBJ1-1, with 8 nucleotides matching TRBD1. CDR3 sequence: CSARGGLRTGSENTEAFF. The CDR3 DNA reads TGCAGTGCTAGAGGTGGGTTAAGGACAGGGTCGGAGAACACTGAAGCTTTCTTT.